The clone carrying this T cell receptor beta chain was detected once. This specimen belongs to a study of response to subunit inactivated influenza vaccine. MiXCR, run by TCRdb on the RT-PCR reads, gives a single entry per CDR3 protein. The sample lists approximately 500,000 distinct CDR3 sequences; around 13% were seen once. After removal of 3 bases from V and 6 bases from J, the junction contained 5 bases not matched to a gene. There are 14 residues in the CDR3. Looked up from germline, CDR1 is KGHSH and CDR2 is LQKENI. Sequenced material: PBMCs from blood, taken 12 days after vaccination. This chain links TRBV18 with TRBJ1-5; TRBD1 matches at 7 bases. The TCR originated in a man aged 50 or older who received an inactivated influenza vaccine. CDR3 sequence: CASSPQGVVQPQHF. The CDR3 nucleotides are TGTGCCAGCTCACCTCAGGGGGTTGTTCAGCCCCAGCATTTT. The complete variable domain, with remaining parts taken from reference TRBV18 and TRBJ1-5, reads NAGVMQNPRHLVRRRGQEARLRCSPMKGHSHVYWYRQLPEEGLKFMVYLQKENIIDESGMPKERFSAEFPKEGPSILRIQQVVRGDSAAYFCASSPQGVVQPQHFGDGTRLSIL.